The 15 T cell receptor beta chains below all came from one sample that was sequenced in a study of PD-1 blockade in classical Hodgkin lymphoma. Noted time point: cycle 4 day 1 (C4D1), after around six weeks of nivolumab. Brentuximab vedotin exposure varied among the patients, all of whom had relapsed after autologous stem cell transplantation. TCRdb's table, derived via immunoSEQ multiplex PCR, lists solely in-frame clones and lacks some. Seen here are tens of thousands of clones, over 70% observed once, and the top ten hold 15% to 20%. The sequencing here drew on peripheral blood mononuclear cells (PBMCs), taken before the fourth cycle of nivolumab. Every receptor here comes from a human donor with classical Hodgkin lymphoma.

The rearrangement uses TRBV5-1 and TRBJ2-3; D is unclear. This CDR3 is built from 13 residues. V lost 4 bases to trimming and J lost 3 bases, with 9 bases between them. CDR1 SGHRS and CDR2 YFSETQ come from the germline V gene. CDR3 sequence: CASSVINTDTQYF. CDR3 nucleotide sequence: TGCGCCAGCAGCGTTATCAATACAGATACGCAGTATTTT. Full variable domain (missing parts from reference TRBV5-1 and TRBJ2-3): KAGVTQTPRYLIKTRGQQVTLSCSPISGHRSVSWYQQTPGQGLQFLFEYFSETQRNKGNFPGRFSGRQFSNSRSEMNVSTLELGDSALYLCASSVINTDTQYFGPGTRLTVL.

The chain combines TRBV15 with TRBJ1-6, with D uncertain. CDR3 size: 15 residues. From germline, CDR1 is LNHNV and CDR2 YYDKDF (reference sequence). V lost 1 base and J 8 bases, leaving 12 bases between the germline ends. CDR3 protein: CATSRGAARDSPLHF. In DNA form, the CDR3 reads TGTGCCACCAGCAGAGGCGCAGCGAGGGATTCACCCCTCCACTTT. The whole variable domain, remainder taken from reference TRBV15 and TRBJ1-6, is DAMVIQNPRYQVTQFGKPVTLSCSQTLNHNVMYWYQQKSSQAPKLLFHYYDKDFNNEADTPDNFQSRRPNTSFCFLDIRSPGLGDTAMYLCATSRGAARDSPLHFGNGTRLTVT.

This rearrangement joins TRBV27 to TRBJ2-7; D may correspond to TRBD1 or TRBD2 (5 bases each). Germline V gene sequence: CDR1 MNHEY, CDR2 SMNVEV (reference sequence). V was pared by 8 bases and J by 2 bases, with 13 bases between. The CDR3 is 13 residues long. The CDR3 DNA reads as TGTGCCAGCTCTCTGGGGGTTACCTACGAGCAGTACTTC. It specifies CASSLGVTYEQYF.

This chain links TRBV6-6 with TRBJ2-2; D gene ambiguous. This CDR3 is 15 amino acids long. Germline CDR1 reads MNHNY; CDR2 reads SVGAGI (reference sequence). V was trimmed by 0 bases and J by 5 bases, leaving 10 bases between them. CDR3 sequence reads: CASSYSTGETGELFF. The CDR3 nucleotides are TGTGCCAGCAGTTACTCGACGGGCGAAACCGGGGAGCTGTTTTTT.

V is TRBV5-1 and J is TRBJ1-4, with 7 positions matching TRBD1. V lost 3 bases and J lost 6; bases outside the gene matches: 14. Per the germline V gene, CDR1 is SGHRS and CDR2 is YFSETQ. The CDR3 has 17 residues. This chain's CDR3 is CASSSRIGGTAHEKLFF. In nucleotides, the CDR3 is TGCGCCAGCAGCTCACGGATAGGTGGGACAGCCCATGAAAAACTGTTTTTT. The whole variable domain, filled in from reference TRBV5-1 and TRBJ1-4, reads KAGVTQTPRYLIKTRGQQVTLSCSPISGHRSVSWYQQTPGQGLQFLFEYFSETQRNKGNFPGRFSGRQFSNSRSEMNVSTLELGDSALYLCASSSRIGGTAHEKLFFGSGTQLSVL.

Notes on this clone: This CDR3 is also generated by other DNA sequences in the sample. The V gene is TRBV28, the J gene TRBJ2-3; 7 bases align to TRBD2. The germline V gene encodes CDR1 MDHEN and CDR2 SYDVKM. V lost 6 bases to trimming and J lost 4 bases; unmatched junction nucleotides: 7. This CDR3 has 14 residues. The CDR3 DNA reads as TGTGCCAGCAGCTCCGGGGGGAGGGCAGATACGCAGTATTTT. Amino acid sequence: CASSSGGRADTQYF.

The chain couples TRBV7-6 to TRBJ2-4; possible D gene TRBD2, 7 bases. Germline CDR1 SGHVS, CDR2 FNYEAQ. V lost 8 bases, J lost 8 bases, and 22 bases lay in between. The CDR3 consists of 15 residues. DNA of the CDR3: TGTGCCAGCGCCTTTAGGGGAGGGGGTATAGACATTCAGTACTTC. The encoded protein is CASAFRGGGIDIQYF.

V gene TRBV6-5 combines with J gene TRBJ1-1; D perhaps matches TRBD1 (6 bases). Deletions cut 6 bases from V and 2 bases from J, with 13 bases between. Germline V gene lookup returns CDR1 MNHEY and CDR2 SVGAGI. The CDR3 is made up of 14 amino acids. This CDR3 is CASSHLQGNTEAFF. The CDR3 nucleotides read TGTGCCAGCAGCCACCTACAGGGAAACACTGAAGCTTTCTTT.

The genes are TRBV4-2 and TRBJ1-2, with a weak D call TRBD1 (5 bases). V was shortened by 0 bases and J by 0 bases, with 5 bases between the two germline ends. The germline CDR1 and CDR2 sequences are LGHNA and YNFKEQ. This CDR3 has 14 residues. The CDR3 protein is CASSQEGANYGYTF. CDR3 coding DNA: TGTGCCAGCAGCCAAGAGGGGGCTAACTATGGCTACACCTTC.

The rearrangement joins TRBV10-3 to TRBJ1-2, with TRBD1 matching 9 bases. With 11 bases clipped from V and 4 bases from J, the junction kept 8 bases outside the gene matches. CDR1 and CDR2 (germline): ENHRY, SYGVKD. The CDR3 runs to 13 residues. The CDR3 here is CASRDRATYGYTF. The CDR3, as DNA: TGTGCCTCTCGGGACAGGGCGACCTATGGCTACACCTTC.

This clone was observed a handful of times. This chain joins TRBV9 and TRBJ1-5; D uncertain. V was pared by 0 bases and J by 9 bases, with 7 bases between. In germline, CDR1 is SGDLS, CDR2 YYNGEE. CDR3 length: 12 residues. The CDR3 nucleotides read TGTGCCAGCAGCGTAGAAGGCGGGCCCCAGCATTTT. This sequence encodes CASSVEGGPQHF.

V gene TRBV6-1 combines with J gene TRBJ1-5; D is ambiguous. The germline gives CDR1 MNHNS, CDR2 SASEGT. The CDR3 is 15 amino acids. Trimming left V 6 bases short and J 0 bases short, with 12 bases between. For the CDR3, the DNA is TGTGCCAGCAGCCACCTCGGCTATAGCAATCAGCCCCAGCATTTT. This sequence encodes CASSHLGYSNQPQHF.

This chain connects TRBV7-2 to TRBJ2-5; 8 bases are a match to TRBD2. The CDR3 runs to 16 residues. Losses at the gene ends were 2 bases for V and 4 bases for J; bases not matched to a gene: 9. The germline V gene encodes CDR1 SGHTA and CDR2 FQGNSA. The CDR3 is CASSLLPGGQAETQYF. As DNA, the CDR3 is TGTGCCAGCAGCTTACTCCCGGGGGGGCAGGCAGAGACCCAGTACTTC.

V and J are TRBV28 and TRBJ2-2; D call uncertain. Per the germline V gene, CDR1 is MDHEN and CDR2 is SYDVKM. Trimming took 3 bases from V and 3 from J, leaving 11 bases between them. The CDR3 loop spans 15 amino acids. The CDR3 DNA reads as TGTGCCAGCAGTTTGGTCGCCGATTACACCGGGGAGCTGTTTTTT. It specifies CASSLVADYTGELFF. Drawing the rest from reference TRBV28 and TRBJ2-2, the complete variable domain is DVKVTQSSRYLVKRTGEKVFLECVQDMDHENMFWYRQDPGLGLRLIYFSYDVKMKEKGDIPEGYSVSREKKERFSLILESASTNQTSMYLCASSLVADYTGELFFGEGSRLTVL.

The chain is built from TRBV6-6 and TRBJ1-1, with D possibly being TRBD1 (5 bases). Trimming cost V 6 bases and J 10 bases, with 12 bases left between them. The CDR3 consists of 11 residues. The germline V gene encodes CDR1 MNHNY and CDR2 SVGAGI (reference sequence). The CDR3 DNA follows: TGTGCCAGCAGCTCCACAGGAGGAGCTTTCTTT. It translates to CASSSTGGAFF.